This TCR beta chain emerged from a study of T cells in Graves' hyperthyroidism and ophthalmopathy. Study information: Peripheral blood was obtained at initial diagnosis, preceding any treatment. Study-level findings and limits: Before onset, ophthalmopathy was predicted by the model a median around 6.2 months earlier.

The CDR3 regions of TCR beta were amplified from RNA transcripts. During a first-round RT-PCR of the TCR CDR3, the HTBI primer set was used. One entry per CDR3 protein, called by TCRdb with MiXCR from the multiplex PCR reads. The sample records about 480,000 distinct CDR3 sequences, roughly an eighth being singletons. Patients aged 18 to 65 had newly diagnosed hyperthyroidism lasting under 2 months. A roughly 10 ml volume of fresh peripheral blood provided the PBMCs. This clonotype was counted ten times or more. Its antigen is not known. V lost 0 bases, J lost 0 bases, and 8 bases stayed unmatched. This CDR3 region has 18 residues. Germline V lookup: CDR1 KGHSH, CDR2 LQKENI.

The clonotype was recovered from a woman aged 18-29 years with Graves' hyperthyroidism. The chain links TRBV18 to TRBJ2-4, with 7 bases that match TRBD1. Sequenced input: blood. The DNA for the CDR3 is TGTGCCAGCTCACCACCCTTGGGACAGTTTCTAGCCAAAAACATTCAGTACTTC. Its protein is CASSPPLGQFLAKNIQYF.